This passage covers 3 T cell receptor beta chains from one sample sequenced in a study of T-cell reconstitution after alpha-beta-depleted transplantation in children. Using unique molecular identifiers, the investigators prepared the TCRbeta library. TCRdb passed the PCR reads through MiXCR, listing each CDR3 protein once. This repertoire shows some 300,000 distinct CDR3 sequences, about 9.5% found once; its top ten account for around 7.6%. The sequences come from PBMCs, collected before TCRalphabeta/CD19-depleted stem cell transplant. These receptors came from a boy under two years old with acute myeloid leukemia, due to receive a stem cell transplant.

Many counts were recorded for this clonotype. This sequence joins TRBV27 and TRBJ2-1; 8 bases align to TRBD1. CDR1 and CDR2 (germline): MNHEY, SMNVEV (reference sequence). Losses at the gene ends were 3 bases for V and 9 bases for J; bases not matched to a gene: 10. This CDR3 is built from 15 residues. The CDR3 sequence is CASSFLDRVNGEQFF. DNA of the CDR3: TGTGCCAGCAGTTTCCTGGACAGGGTCAATGGTGAGCAGTTCTTC.

This clonotype was recorded many times. The genes are TRBV6-2 or TRBV6-3 and TRBJ2-6; D may be TRBD1 (6 bases). The germline CDR1 and CDR2 sequences are MNHEY and SVGEGT. The CDR3 sequence is 16 residues long. The germline V and J ends were trimmed by 2 bases and 4 bases, with 12 bases remaining between them. In DNA form, the CDR3 reads TGTGCCAGCAGTTACAGGACAGTAGCGGGGGCCAACGTCCTGACTTTC. Protein product: CASSYRTVAGANVLTF.

This clonotype was observed at least ten times. V usage is TRBV29-1 and J usage is TRBJ1-2; D not resolved. Germline V gene data show CDR1 as SQVTM and CDR2 as ANQGSEA. The CDR3 runs 13 residues. V lost 0 bases and J lost 1, with 6 bases in between. This CDR3 reads CSVEEGSNYGYTF. As DNA, the CDR3 is TGCAGCGTTGAAGAGGGCAGTAACTATGGCTACACCTTC. The full variable domain, its missing parts supplied by reference TRBV29-1 and TRBJ1-2, is SAVISQKPSRDICQRGTSLTIQCQVDSQVTMMFWYRQQPGQSLTLIATANQGSEATYESGFVIDKFPISRPNLTFSTLTVSNMSPEDSSIYLCSVEEGSNYGYTFGSGTRLTVV.